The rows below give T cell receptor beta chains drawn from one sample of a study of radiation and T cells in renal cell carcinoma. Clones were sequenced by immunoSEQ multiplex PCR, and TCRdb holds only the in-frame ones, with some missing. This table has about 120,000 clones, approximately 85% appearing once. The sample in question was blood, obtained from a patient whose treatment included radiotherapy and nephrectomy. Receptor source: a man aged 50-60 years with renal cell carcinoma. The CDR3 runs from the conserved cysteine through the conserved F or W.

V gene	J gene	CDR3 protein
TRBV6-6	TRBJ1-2	CASSPTLGSLRGYTF
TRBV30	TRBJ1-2	CAWSVHHYGYTF
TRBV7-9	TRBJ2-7	CASSSPPRSYEQYF
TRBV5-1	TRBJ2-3	CASRAGGPRVSTDTQYF
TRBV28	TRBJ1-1	CASSLGGRRTDTEAFF
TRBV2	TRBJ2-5	CASTNSGGDQETQYF
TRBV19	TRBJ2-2	CASSIVLAGGGGELFF
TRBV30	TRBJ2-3	CAWIQPSGRAKGSSTDTQYF
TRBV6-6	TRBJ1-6	CASSYWKDSRKSPLHF
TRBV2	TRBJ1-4	CASRADRLGNEKLFF
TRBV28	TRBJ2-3	CASSSTHSGNTDTQYF
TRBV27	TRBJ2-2	CASSRRAGGGELFF
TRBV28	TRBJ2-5	CASSTTGAGQETQYF
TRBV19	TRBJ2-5	CASSMWGGQQETQYF
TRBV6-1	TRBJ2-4	CASSNYAVAGNIQYF
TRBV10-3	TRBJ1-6	CAISESETGRSPLHF
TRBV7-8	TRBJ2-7	CASSFHRAYEQYF
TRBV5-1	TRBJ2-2	CASSPTGAGGGELFF
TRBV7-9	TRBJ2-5	CASSPQREETQYF
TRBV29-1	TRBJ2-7	CSVLGDRGNSYEQYF
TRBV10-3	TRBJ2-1	CAILPGQGNNEQFF
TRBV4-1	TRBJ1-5	CASSQAWGQRRAQHF
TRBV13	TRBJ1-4	CASSYQPRAGGEEKLFF
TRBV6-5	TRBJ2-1	CASSYSAYNEQFF
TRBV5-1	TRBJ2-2	CASSLAVWVAGRNSLGGELFF